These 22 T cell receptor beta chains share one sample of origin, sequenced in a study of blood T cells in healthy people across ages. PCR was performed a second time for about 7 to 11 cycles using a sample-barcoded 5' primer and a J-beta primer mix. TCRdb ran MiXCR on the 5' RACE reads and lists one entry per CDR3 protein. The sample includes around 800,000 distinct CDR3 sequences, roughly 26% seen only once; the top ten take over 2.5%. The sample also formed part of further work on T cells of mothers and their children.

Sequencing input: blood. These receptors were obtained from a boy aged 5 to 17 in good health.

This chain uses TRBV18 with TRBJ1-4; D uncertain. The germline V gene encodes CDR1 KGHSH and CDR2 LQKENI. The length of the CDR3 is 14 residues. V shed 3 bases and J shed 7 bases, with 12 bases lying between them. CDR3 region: CASSPPGPIEKLFF. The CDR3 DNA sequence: TGTGCCAGCTCACCTCCGGGTCCGATTGAAAAACTGTTTTTT.

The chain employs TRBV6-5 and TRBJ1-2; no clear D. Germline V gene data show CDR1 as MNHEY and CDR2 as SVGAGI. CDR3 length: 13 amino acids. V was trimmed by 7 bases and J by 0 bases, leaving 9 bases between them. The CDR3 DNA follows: TGTGCCAGCACAGCATTAGCTAACTATGGCTACACCTTC. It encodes CASTALANYGYTF.

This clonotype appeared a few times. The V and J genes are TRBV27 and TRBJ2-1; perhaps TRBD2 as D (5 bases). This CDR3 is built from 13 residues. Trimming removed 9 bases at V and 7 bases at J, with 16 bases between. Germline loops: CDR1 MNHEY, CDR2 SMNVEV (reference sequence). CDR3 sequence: CASCRGKGNEQFF. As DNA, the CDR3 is TGTGCCAGTTGTCGGGGAAAAGGGAATGAGCAGTTCTTC.

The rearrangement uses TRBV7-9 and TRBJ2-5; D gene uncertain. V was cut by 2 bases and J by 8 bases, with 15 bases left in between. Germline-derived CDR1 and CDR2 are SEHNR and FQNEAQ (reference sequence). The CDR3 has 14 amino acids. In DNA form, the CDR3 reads TGTGCCAGCAGCTTAAGCGTGCCCAAGGAAACCCAGTACTTC. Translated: CASSLSVPKETQYF.

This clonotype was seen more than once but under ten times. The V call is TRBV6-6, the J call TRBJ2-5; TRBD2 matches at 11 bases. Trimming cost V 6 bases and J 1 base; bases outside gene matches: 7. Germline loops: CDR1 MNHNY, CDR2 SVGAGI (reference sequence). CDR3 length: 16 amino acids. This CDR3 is CASSGGGTSGQETQYF. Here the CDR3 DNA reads TGTGCCAGCAGCGGGGGAGGGACTAGCGGCCAAGAGACCCAGTACTTC.

CDR3 amino acids: CASSEWEGTTPGTGELFF. CDR3 coding DNA: TGTGCCAGCAGCGAGTGGGAGGGGACCACCCCGGGAACCGGGGAGCTGTTTTTT. The chain links TRBV9 to TRBJ2-2, with 7 positions matching TRBD2. J lost 5 bases, V lost 3 bases, and 16 bases had no gene match. CDR1 is SGDLS, CDR2 YYNGEE, per germline. This CDR3 comprises 18 residues. The variable domain in full, with the rest retrieved from reference TRBV9 and TRBJ2-2, is DSGVTQTPKHLITATGQRVTLRCSPRSGDLSVYWYQQSLDQGLQFLIQYYNGEERAKGNILERFSAQQFPDLHSELNLSSLELGDSALYFCASSEWEGTTPGTGELFFGEGSRLTVL.

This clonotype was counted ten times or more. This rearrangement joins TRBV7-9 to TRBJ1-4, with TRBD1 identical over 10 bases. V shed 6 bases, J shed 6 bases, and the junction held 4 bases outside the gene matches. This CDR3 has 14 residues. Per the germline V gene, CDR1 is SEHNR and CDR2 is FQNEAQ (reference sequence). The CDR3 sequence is CASSRDRGYEKLFF. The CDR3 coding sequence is TGTGCCAGCAGTCGGGACAGGGGATATGAAAAACTGTTTTTT.

CDR3 DNA sequence: TGTGCCAGCAGCCAAGCCCTCCTGTATGAGCAGTTCTTC. As protein: CASSQALLYEQFF. The J gene is TRBJ2-5, the V gene TRBV14, with unresolved D. Matching the DNA end better, TRBJ2-1 makes the J call doubtful. Germline CDR1 is SGHDN and CDR2 is FVKESK. CDR3 length: 13 residues.

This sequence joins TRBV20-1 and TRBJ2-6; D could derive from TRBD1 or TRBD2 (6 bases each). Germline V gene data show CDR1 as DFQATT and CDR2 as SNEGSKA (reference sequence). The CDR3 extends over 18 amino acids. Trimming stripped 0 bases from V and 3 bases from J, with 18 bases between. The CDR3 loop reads CSARDGGDVINGANVLTF. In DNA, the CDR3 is TGCAGTGCTAGAGACGGGGGCGATGTGATTAATGGGGCCAACGTCCTGACTTTC.

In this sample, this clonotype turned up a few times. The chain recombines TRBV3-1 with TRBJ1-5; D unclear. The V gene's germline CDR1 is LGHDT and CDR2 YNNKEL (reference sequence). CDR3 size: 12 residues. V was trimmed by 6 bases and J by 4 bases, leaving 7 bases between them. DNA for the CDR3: TGTGCCAGCAGTACCTATAATCAGCCCCAGCATTTT. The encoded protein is CASSTYNQPQHF.

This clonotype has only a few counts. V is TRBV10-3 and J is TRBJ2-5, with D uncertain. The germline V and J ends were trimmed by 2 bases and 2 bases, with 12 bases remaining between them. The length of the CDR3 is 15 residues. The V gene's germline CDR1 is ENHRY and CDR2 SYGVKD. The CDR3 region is CAISEPRYSQETQYF. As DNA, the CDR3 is TGTGCCATCAGTGAGCCCCGCTACAGTCAAGAGACCCAGTACTTC.

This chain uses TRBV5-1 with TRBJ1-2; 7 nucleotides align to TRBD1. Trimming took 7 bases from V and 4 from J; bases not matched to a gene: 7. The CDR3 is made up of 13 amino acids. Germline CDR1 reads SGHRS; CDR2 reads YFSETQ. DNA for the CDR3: TGCGCCAGCGGACGGACAGGAGTCTATGGCTACACCTTC. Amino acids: CASGRTGVYGYTF.

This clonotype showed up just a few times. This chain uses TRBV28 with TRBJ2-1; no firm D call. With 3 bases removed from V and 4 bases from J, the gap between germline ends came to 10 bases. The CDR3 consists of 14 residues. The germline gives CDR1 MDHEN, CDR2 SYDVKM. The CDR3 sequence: CASSFLAEYNEQFF. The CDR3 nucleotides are TGTGCCAGCAGTTTTTTAGCAGAGTACAATGAGCAGTTCTTC.

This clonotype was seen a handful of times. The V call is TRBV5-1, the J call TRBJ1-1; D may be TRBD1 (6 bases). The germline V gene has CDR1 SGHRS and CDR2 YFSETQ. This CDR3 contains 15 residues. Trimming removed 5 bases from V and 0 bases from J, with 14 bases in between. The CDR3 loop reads CASRGGGQMNTEAFF. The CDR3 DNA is TGCGCCAGCAGAGGGGGGGGCCAAATGAACACTGAAGCTTTCTTT.

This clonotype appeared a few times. In DNA, the CDR3 is TGTGCCAGCAGAACCGTGGGAGAGACCCAGTACTTC. Translation gives CASRTVGETQYF. The chain couples TRBV6-2 or TRBV6-3 to TRBJ2-5; no definite D call. CDR1 and CDR2 (germline): MNHEY, SVGEGT. With 6 bases removed from V and 4 bases from J, the gap between germline ends came to 9 bases. The CDR3 totals 12 residues.

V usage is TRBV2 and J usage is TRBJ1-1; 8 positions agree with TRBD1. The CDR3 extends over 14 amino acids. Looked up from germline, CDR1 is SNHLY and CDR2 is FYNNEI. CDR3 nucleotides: TGTGCAGCTAGCCGGACAGGGATGAACACTGAAGCTTTCTTT. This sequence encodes CAASRTGMNTEAFF.

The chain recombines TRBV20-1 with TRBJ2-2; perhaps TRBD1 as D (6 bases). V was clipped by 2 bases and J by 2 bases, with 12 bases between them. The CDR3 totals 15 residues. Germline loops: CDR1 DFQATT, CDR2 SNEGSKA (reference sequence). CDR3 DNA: TGCAGTGCTAGAACTACCGGGACAAACACCGGGGAGCTGTTTTTT. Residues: CSARTTGTNTGELFF.

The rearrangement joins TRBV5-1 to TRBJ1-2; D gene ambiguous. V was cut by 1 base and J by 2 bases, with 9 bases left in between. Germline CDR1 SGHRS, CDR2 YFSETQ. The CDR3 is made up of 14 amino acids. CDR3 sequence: CASSLYAGNYGYTF. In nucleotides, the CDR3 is TGCGCCAGCAGCTTGTACGCGGGCAACTATGGCTACACCTTC.

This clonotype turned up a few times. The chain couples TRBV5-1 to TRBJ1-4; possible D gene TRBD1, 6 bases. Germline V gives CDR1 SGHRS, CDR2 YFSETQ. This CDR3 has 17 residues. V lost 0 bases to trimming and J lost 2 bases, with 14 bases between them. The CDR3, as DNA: TGCGCCAGCAGCTTGGTGGGACAAACGTCGACTAATGAAAAACTGTTTTTT. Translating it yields CASSLVGQTSTNEKLFF. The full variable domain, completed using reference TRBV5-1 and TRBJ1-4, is KAGVTQTPRYLIKTRGQQVTLSCSPISGHRSVSWYQQTPGQGLQFLFEYFSETQRNKGNFPGRFSGRQFSNSRSEMNVSTLELGDSALYLCASSLVGQTSTNEKLFFGSGTQLSVL.

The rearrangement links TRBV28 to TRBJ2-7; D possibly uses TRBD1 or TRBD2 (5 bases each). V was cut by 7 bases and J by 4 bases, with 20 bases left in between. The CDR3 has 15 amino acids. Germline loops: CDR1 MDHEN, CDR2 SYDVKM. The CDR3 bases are TGTGCCAGCACCGTCGACCGGGACCATTTTTACGAGCAGTACTTC. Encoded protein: CASTVDRDHFYEQYF. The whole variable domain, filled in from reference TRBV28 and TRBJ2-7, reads DVKVTQSSRYLVKRTGEKVFLECVQDMDHENMFWYRQDPGLGLRLIYFSYDVKMKEKGDIPEGYSVSREKKERFSLILESASTNQTSMYLCASTVDRDHFYEQYFGPGTRLTVT.

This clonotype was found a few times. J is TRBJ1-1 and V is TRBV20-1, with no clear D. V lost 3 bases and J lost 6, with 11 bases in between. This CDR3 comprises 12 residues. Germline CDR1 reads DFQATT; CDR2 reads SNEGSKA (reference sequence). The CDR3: CSASVGLSEAFF. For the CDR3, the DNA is TGCAGTGCTAGCGTCGGCCTGTCTGAAGCTTTCTTT.

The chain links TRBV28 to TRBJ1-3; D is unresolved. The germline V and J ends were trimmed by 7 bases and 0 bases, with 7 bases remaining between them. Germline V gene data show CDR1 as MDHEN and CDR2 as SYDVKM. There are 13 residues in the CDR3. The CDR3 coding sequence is TGTGCCAGCAACTCATTCTCTGGAAACACCATATATTTT. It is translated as CASNSFSGNTIYF.